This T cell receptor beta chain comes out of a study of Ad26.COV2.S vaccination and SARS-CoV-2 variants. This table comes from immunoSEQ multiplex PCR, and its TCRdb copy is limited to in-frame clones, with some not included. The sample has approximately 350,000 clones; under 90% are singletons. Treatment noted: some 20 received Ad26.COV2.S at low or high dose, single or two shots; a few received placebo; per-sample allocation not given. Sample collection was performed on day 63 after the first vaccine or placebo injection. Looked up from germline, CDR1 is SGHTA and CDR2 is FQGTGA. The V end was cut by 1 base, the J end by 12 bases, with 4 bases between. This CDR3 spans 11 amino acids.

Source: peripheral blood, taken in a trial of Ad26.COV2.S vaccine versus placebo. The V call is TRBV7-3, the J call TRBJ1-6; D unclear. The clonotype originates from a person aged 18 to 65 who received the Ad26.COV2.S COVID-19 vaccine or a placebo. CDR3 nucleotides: TGTGCCAGCAGCTTAAGGGGACCCCTCCACTTT. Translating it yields CASSLRGPLHF.